The TCR beta chain described here comes from a study of CD8+CD57+ T cells in acquired aplastic anemia. At the level of the study: An average of 3.2 ug of DNA was obtained from sorted CD4+ and CD8+ cells.

This clonotype was observed once. Previously, flow cytometry had revealed CD8+CD57+ cell expansion in the patients chosen for sequencing. TCR beta VDJ and CDR3 profiles were obtained from a genomic DNA template. One entry per CDR3 protein results from TCRdb running MiXCR on the reads. The table has roughly 240,000 distinct CDR3 sequences, about 44% seen once. The sequence was obtained from a human donor with aplastic anemia. The sequenced material came from sorted CD4+, CD8+, or CD8+CD57+ T cells (not recorded which) from PBMCs.

The CDR3 DNA follows: TGTGCCAGCAGCTTAGGCCCTTACTCTGGAAACACCTTC. Its translation is CASSLGPYSGNTF. The rearrangement uses TRBV7-3 and TRBJ1-2; D unresolved. The V and J ends lost 2 bases and 12 bases respectively, with 16 bases between them. This CDR3 comprises 13 residues. Germline CDR1 is SGHTA and CDR2 is FQGTGA.